Detailed here is one T cell receptor (beta chain). No antigen is known for it. Germline V gene data show CDR1 as MNHEY and CDR2 as SVGEGT. This CDR3 has 13 residues. V shed 6 bases, J shed 3 bases, and the junction held 3 bases outside the gene matches. Time point indicated: late sampling 161 to 241 days after vaccination in a few convalescent patients. This sample's treatment: roughly 11-day PBMC culture with coronavirus spike peptide pools or control peptides (ViraFEST assay). Peptide pools at 8.5 to 10 ug/ml stimulated two million PBMCs per well with approximately 9.1 IU/ml IL-2. The data are from a study of vaccination and CD4 T cells after COVID-19. Sequenced with the Oncomine TCR Beta short-read assay was DNA taken from cultured CD4+ T cells. From the PCR reads, TCRdb called clonotypes with MiXCR, one entry per CDR3 protein. The table records nearly 25,000 distinct CDR3 sequences, 30% of them present only once.

The source material was CD4+ T cells from blood, cultured in vitro, sampled about 7 months after SARS-CoV-2 vaccination. The TCR comes from a human donor who had recovered from COVID-19. The chain links TRBV6-2 or TRBV6-3 to TRBJ2-7; 9 bases agree with TRBD1. CDR3 in amino acids: CASRQTGGYEQYF. In DNA, the CDR3 is TGTGCCAGCAGGCAGACAGGGGGCTACGAGCAGTACTTC.